The clone carrying this TCR beta chain was observed once. In the original analysis: Counts of nucleated cells, estimated from reference gene primer amplification, were obtained. TCRdb's copy holds only in-frame clones and misses some; the assay was immunoSEQ multiplex PCR. V, J and clone size are those of that table, while D and trimming were read from the DNA. The table shows 450,000 to 500,000 clones, with 70% to 90% occurring only once. These data come from a study of blood T cell repertoires in COVID-19. Overall study: Both acute and convalescent COVID-19 samples were obtained from the United States, Italy and Spain. The cDNA or gDNA used as material had been derived from T cells, B-cell-depleted T cells, or PBMCs.

This CDR3 is built from 12 residues. Per germline, CDR1 ENHRY and CDR2 SYGVKD. V was pared by 8 bases and J by 8 bases, with 15 bases between. The TCR sequence derives from a human donor in a cohort sampled during active COVID-19. Material: peripheral blood. The V and J genes are TRBV10-3 and TRBJ1-2, with a tentative D call TRBD1 (6 bases). The CDR3 loop is CAIPVPGAGYTF. The DNA of the CDR3 is TGTGCCATCCCCGTCCCAGGGGCCGGCTACACCTTC.